This entry lists 25 T cell receptor beta chains sequenced from one sample in a study of T cell repertoires in aging, cancer and after chemotherapy. Peripheral blood genomic DNA, not sorted cells or RNA, was the template. A mixed TRB-A/B primer pool amplified rearranged TRB by multiplex touch-down PCR. TCRdb called the multiplex PCR reads again in MiXCR, with one record for every CDR3 protein. The sample has more than 650 distinct CDR3 sequences, under 30% seen once; the top ten hold about 20%. The sequenced sample was blood. These receptors came from a human donor with a solid tumor.

By its share, this clonotype is large. The chain uses TRBV29-1 and TRBJ1-1; unclear D gene. The length of the CDR3 is 13 residues. The germline V gene encodes CDR1 SQVTM and CDR2 ANQGSEA. Trimming pared 7 bases from V and 1 base from J, leaving 13 bases between. DNA of the CDR3: TGCAGCGCCGAAAGACCGGAGAACACTGAAGCTTTCTTT. Translation gives CSAERPENTEAFF.

Comments on this clonotype: Since a much larger clone is just one base distant, this may be a read error. The chain couples TRBV6-5 to TRBJ1-1; D is possibly TRBD1 (5 bases). Germline-derived CDR1 and CDR2 are MNHEY and SVGAGI. The CDR3 has 15 amino acids. CDR3 amino acids: CASSSQGVLNTKAFF. The DNA for the CDR3 is TGTGCCAGCAGTTCCCAAGGGGTCCTGAACACTAAAGCTTTCTTT.

In this sample, this clonotype is medium-sized. The J gene is TRBJ2-1, the V gene TRBV5-5; D unclear. V lost 1 base and J 4 bases, leaving 6 bases between the germline ends. The CDR3 has 13 amino acids. Germline CDR1 and CDR2: SGHKS and YYEKEE (reference sequence). The CDR3: CASSLNEYNEQFF. CDR3 bases: TGTGCCAGCAGCTTGAATGAGTACAATGAGCAGTTCTTC.

The chain employs TRBV5-1 and TRBJ2-5; a weak D match, TRBD1 (6 bases). The V gene's germline CDR1 is SGHRS and CDR2 YFSETQ. The V and J ends lost 4 bases and 2 bases respectively, with 12 bases between them. This CDR3 is 14 amino acids long. The CDR3 spells CASSPGQPQETQYF. In DNA form, the CDR3 reads TGCGCCAGCAGCCCCGGACAGCCACAAGAGACCCAGTACTTC. Full variable domain (remainder filled in from reference TRBV5-1 and TRBJ2-5): KAGVTQTPRYLIKTRGQQVTLSCSPISGHRSVSWYQQTPGQGLQFLFEYFSETQRNKGNFPGRFSGRQFSNSRSEMNVSTLELGDSALYLCASSPGQPQETQYFGPGTRLLVL.

Concerning this clonotype: A read error is possible here, since a much larger clone lies one base away. The chain employs TRBV6-1 and TRBJ1-5, with D possibly TRBD1 on 6 matching bases. CDR3 length: 15 amino acids. Trimming took 5 bases from V and 6 from J, leaving 17 bases between them. Germline CDR1 MNHNS, CDR2 SASEGT. CDR3 in amino acids: CASSLDPGGSQPQHF. As DNA, the CDR3 is TGTGCCAGCAGTTTAGATCCGGGGGGCAGTCAGCCCCAGCATTTT.

The chain carries TRBV28 and TRBJ2-3, with D possibly matching TRBD2 (7 bases). Trimming removed 10 bases from V and 0 bases from J, with 14 bases in between. The germline V gene has CDR1 MDHEN and CDR2 SYDVKM. The CDR3 runs to 14 residues. As DNA, the CDR3 is TGTGCCACCCTGGGGGGGACAAGCACAGATACGCAGTATTTT. Residues: CATLGGTSTDTQYF.

The V and J genes are TRBV5-1 and TRBJ2-7, with D possibly being TRBD1 (6 bases). In germline, CDR1 is SGHRS, CDR2 YFSETQ. Trimming removed 3 bases at V and 3 bases at J, with 10 bases between. The CDR3 covers 13 residues. As DNA, the CDR3 is TGCGCCAGCAGCTGGAGACAGGACTACGAGCAGTACTTC. This sequence encodes CASSWRQDYEQYF.

The sample holds a few counts of this clonotype. This chain uses TRBV20-1 with TRBJ1-3; D is undetermined. V was pared by 0 bases and J by 4 bases, with 10 bases between. CDR1 is DFQATT, CDR2 SNEGSKA, per germline (reference sequence). There are 14 residues in the CDR3. The CDR3 region is CSARDFGYGNTIYF. CDR3 nucleotide sequence: TGCAGTGCTAGAGATTTCGGGTACGGAAACACCATATATTTT.

This clonotype is classed as medium-sized. The rearrangement joins TRBV24-1 to TRBJ2-7; D not certain. CDR3 length equals 14 residues. Germline V gene lookup returns CDR1 KGHDR and CDR2 SFDVKD. Between the trimmed V and J ends, which lost 3 bases and 5 bases, there was a span of 13 bases. The DNA of the CDR3 is TGTGCCACCAGTGATCACACCCCAAGGAACGAGCAGTACGTC. Protein: CATSDHTPRNEQYV.

This clonotype is labeled large (0.1 to 1%). The V call is TRBV5-6, the J call TRBJ2-3; perhaps D is TRBD1 or TRBD2 (5 bases each). From germline, CDR1 is SGHDT and CDR2 YYEEEE. Trimming removed 3 bases at V and 10 bases at J, with 15 bases between. This CDR3 contains 13 residues. DNA of the CDR3: TGTGCCAGCAGCTCACTAGGGGTCATCGCGCAGTATTTT. Translated, it gives CASSSLGVIAQYF.

The chain joins TRBV20-1 to TRBJ1-6, with D possibly being TRBD1 (6 bases). Per the germline V gene, CDR1 is DFQATT and CDR2 is SNEGSKA (reference sequence). The CDR3 is made up of 14 amino acids. V was trimmed by 6 bases and J by 4 bases, leaving 13 bases between them. CDR3 amino acids: CSAASGAYNSPLHF. The CDR3 DNA sequence: TGCAGTGCCGCTTCGGGGGCTTATAATTCACCCCTCCACTTT.

This clonotype was counted a few times. CDR3 residues: CATSESLTGNTEAFF. Here the CDR3 DNA reads TGTGCCACCAGTGAATCCCTGACAGGGAACACTGAAGCTTTCTTT. The chain couples TRBV24-1 to TRBJ1-1; D is perhaps TRBD1 (6 bases). This CDR3 has 15 amino acids. Trimming shortened V by 4 bases and J by 1 base, and 12 bases separated the two germline ends. The germline gives CDR1 KGHDR, CDR2 SFDVKD.

The chain carries TRBV20-1 and TRBJ1-6; 8 nucleotides line up with TRBD1. Germline V lookup: CDR1 DFQATT, CDR2 SNEGSKA (reference sequence). The CDR3 contains 18 residues. V was pared by 0 bases and J by 4 bases, with 11 bases of the junction left unmatched. The CDR3 reads CSARDVGQGALYNSPLHF. In nucleotides, the CDR3 is TGCAGTGCTAGAGATGTGGGGCAGGGGGCGCTTTATAATTCACCCCTCCACTTT.

In its sample, this clonotype is large. The chain has TRBV10-3 and TRBJ2-1; 10 nucleotides line up with TRBD1. Looked up from germline, CDR1 is ENHRY and CDR2 is SYGVKD. J lost 8 bases, V lost 11 bases, and 3 bases had no gene match. This CDR3 is 11 amino acids long. CDR3 sequence reads: CALGQGHEQFF. CDR3 DNA: TGTGCCTTGGGACAGGGGCATGAGCAGTTCTTC.

Sample share makes this clonotype large. J is TRBJ2-5 and V is TRBV20-1; 9 bases are shared with TRBD2. Trimming at V came to 0 bases and at J to 4 bases, leaving 9 bases not matched to a gene. This CDR3 has 16 residues. Germline CDR1 reads DFQATT; CDR2 reads SNEGSKA (reference sequence). The CDR3: CSARERAGLASETQYF. CDR3 coding DNA: TGCAGTGCTAGAGAGAGGGCGGGACTAGCTTCAGAGACCCAGTACTTC.

About this clonotype: The germline gene is not matched at one end of the junction; a read error may be the cause. V is TRBV7-7 and J is TRBJ2-2; tentatively, D is TRBD1 or TRBD2 (5 bases each). Germline V gives CDR1 SSHAT, CDR2 FNYEAQ (reference sequence). CDR3 length equals 15 residues. CDR3 in amino acids: CASSRDRPGTGELFF. CDR3 DNA sequence: TGTGCTAGCAGCCGGGACCGCCCGGGGACCGGGGAGCTGTTTTTT.

This clonotype rates as large. The rearrangement links TRBV5-5 to TRBJ2-1; D is perhaps TRBD1 or TRBD2 (5 bases each). Trimming cost V 1 base and J 7 bases, with 6 bases left between them. This CDR3 is 12 amino acids long. Looked up from germline, CDR1 is SGHKS and CDR2 is YYEKEE (reference sequence). The CDR3 reads CASSLWGNEQFF. In DNA form, the CDR3 reads TGTGCCAGCAGCTTGTGGGGGAATGAGCAGTTCTTC.

V gene TRBV28 combines with J gene TRBJ1-1; 7 nucleotides align to TRBD1. V was clipped by 7 bases and J by 2 bases; unmatched bases: 4. The germline CDR1 and CDR2 sequences are MDHEN and SYDVKM. The CDR3 spans 13 residues. The CDR3 loop is CASNPGGNTEAFF. The CDR3 nucleotides read TGTGCCAGCAATCCAGGGGGTAACACTGAAGCTTTCTTT.

This clonotype has just a few counts. The chain carries TRBV6-1 and TRBJ1-1, with D unresolved. The CDR3 has 11 amino acids. CDR1 and CDR2 (germline): MNHNS, SASEGT. Trimming took 7 bases from V and 1 from J, leaving 4 bases between them. The CDR3, as DNA: TGTGCCAGCACCGGGAACACTGAAGCTTTCTTT. As protein: CASTGNTEAFF.

By proportion, this clonotype is large. The chain combines TRBV19 with TRBJ2-1; the D is unclear. The CDR3 has 18 residues. CDR1 is LNHDA, CDR2 SQIVND, per germline (reference sequence). V shed 0 bases and J shed 0 bases, with 15 bases lying between them. The CDR3 nucleotides are TGTGCCAGTAGTATAGAGAAGATGAAGTCACTCTCCTACAATGAGCAGTTCTTC. It translates to CASSIEKMKSLSYNEQFF.

In this sample, this clonotype is large. V is TRBV6-5 and J is TRBJ1-2; 7 positions agree with TRBD1. Germline V gene sequence: CDR1 MNHEY, CDR2 SVGAGI. The junction had 15 bases not matched to a gene; V was cut back by 5 bases and J by 9 bases. This CDR3 region has 15 residues. CDR3 amino acids: CASSPTTGSAQSYTF. Here the CDR3 DNA reads TGTGCCAGCAGTCCCACGACAGGGAGTGCTCAGAGCTACACCTTC.

In its sample, this clonotype ranks as large. The rearrangement links TRBV11-3 to TRBJ2-5; perhaps TRBD1 as D (5 bases). Deletions cut 2 bases from V and 2 bases from J, with 9 bases between. The CDR3 consists of 14 residues. The germline V gene encodes CDR1 SGHNT and CDR2 YENEEA. CDR3 nucleotide sequence: TGTGCCAGCAGCTTATTCCAGGGACAAGAGACCCAGTACTTC. This encodes CASSLFQGQETQYF.

The chain carries TRBV5-6 and TRBJ1-4; TRBD1 matches 9 bases. This CDR3 is 14 amino acids long. Germline values: CDR1 SGHDT, CDR2 YYEEEE. Trimming cost V 4 bases and J 5 bases; bases outside gene matches: 3. CDR3 in amino acids: CASSPQGANEKLFF. The DNA for the CDR3 is TGTGCCAGCAGCCCACAGGGGGCGAATGAAAAACTGTTTTTT.

The chain carries TRBV27 and TRBJ2-3, with 12 bases fitting TRBD1. CDR3 size: 16 residues. CDR1 is MNHEY and CDR2 is SMNVEV in the germline V gene (reference sequence). V lost 2 bases, J lost 10 bases, and 10 bases stayed unmatched. DNA for the CDR3: TGTGCCAGCAGTTTAGGGGACAGGGGGCTCAGCTTTGCGCAGTATTTT. As protein: CASSLGDRGLSFAQYF.

This clonotype is labeled large. V usage is TRBV19 and J usage is TRBJ2-7; TRBD2 matches 7 bases. There are 15 residues in the CDR3. The junction had 7 bases not matched to a gene; V was cut back by 5 bases and J by 0 bases. Germline assignment: CDR1 LNHDA and CDR2 SQIVND (reference sequence). The CDR3 here is CASSSVGLGSYEQYF. CDR3 DNA sequence: TGTGCCAGTAGTTCGGTCGGACTAGGCTCCTACGAGCAGTACTTC.